Given below is one T cell receptor beta chain in context. Antigen specificity is unknown. Samples each yielded at least 6 micrograms of total RNA. The V segment lost 5 bases and the J segment 0 bases; nucleotides outside the gene matches: 13. The CDR3 sequence is 18 residues long. CDR1 and CDR2 from the germline V gene are SEHNR and FQNEAQ (reference sequence). The sample belongs to a study of blood T cells in healthy people across ages. General observations from the study: When one million T cells were used, diversity estimates were thought to be underestimates.

A sample-barcoded 5' primer and a J-beta primer mix were used in a second PCR of roughly 6 to 11 cycles. Each cDNA molecule carried a tag from a template-switch adaptor that contained 12 random nucleotides. Each CDR3 protein gets one entry after TCRdb re-called the 5' RACE reads with MiXCR. The sample includes hundreds of thousands of distinct CDR3 sequences, 21% seen only once; the top ten take roughly 3.6%. The V gene is TRBV7-9, the J gene TRBJ1-1, with 9 positions matching TRBD1. This clonotype was sampled from a man aged 70-80 years in good health. The sequencing sample was made of blood. CDR3 sequence: CASSPTGGGLYMNTEAFF. For the CDR3, the DNA is TGTGCCAGCAGCCCAACAGGGGGCGGGCTTTACATGAACACTGAAGCTTTCTTT.